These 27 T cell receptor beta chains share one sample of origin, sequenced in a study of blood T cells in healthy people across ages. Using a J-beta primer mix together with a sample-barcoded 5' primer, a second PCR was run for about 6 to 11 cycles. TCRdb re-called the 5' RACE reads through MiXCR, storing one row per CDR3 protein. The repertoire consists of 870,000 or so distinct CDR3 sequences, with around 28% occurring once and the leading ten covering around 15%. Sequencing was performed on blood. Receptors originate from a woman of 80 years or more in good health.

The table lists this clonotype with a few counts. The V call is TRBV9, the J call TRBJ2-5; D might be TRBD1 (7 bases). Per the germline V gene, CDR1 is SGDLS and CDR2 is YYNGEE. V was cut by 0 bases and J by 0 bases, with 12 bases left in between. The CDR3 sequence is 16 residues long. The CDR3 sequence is CASSVGAGQNQETQYF. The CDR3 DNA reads TGTGCCAGCAGCGTAGGGGCGGGACAGAACCAAGAGACCCAGTACTTC.

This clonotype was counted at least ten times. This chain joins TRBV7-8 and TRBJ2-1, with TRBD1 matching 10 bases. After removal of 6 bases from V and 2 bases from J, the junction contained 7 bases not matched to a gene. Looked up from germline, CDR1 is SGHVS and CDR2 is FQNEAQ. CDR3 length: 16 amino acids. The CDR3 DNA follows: TGTGCCAGCAGTAACTTAGGGACAGGGGCCTACAATGAGCAGTTCTTC. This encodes CASSNLGTGAYNEQFF.

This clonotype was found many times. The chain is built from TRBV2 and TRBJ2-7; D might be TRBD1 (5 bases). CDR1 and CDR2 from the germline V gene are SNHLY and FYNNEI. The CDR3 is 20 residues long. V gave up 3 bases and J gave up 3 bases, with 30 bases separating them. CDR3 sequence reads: CASSDQGQRLLRRTNYEQYF. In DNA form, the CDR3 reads TGTGCCAGCAGTGATCAGGGTCAACGACTGCTTAGACGGACCAACTACGAGCAGTACTTC.

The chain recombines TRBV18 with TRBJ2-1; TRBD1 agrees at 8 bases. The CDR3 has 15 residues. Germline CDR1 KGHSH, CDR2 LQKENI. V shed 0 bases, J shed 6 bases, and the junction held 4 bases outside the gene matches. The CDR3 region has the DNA TGTGCCAGCTCACCACCGAACAGGGGGAGCAATGAGCAGTTCTTC. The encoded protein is CASSPPNRGSNEQFF.

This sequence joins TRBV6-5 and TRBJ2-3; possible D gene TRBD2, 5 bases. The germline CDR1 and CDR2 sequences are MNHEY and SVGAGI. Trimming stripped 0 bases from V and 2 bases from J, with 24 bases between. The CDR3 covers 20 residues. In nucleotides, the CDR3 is TGTGCCAGCAGTTACTCGGGAGTAAGGACCTCACAAAAGGTCACAGATACGCAGTATTTT. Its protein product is CASSYSGVRTSQKVTDTQYF.

CDR3 amino acids: CASSLGTSGGAIDTQYF. The CDR3 nucleotides read TGTGCCAGCAGTTTGGGGACTAGCGGGGGGGCCATAGATACGCAGTATTTT. The V gene is TRBV12-3 or TRBV12-4, the J gene TRBJ2-3, with 16 bases matching TRBD2. The ends lost 3 bases at V and 5 bases at J; junction bases unmatched: 5. This CDR3 contains 17 residues.

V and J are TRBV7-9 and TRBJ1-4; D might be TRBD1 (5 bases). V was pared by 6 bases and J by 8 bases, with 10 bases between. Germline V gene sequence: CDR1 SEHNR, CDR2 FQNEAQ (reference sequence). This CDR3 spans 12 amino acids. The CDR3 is CASSPGLEKLFF. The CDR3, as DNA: TGTGCCAGCAGTCCGGGGCTGGAAAAACTGTTTTTT.

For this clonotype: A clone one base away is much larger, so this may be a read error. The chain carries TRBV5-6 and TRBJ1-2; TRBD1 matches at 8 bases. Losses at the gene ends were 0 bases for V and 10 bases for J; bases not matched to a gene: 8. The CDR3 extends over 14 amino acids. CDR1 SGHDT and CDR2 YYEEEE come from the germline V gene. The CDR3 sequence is CASSLVDRAGDYTF. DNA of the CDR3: TGTGCCAGCAGCTTGGTGGACAGGGCCGGTGACTACACCTTC.

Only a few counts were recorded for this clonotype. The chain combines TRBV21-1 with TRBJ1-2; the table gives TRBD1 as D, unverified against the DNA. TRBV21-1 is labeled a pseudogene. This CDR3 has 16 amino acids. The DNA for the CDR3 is TGTGCCAGCAGCAAAGACGTTGACAGGGAAAACTATGGCTACACCTTC. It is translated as CASSKDVDRENYGYTF.

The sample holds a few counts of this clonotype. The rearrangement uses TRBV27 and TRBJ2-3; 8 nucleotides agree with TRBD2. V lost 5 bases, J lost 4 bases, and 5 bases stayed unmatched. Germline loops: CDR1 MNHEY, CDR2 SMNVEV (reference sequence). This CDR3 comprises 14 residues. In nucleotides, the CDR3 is TGTGCCAGCAGTCGGGAGGGCTTGCCAGATACGCAGTATTTT. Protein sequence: CASSREGLPDTQYF.

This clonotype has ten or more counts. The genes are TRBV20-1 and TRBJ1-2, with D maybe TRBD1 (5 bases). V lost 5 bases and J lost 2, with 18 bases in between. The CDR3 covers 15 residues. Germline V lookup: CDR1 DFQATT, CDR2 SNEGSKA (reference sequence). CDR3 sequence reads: CSAGTGTRPNYGYTF. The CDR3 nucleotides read TGCAGTGCTGGCACCGGGACCCGCCCAAACTATGGCTACACCTTC.

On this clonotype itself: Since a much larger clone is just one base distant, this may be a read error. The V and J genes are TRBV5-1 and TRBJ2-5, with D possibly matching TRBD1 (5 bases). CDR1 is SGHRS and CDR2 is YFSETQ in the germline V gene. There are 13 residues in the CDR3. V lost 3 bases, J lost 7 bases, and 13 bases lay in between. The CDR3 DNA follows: TGCGCCAGCAGCTGTGGTCAGGGTCCGACCCAGTACTTC. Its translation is CASSCGQGPTQYF.

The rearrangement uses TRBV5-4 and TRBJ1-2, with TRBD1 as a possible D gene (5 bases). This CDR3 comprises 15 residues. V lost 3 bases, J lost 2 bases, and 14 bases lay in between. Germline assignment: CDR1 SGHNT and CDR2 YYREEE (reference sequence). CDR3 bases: TGTGCCAGCAGCTCGCAGGCGGGGCCCAACTATGGCTACACCTTC. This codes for CASSSQAGPNYGYTF.

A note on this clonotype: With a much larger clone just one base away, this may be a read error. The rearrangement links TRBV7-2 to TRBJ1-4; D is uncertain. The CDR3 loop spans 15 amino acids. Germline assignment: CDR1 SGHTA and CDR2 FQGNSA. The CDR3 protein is CAGSLVGSTNEKLFF. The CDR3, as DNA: TGTGCCGGCAGCTTAGTAGGGTCAACTAATGAAAAACTGTTTTTT.

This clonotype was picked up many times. CDR3 DNA sequence: TGCGCCAGCAGCCAAGGGACAGCGCGCTACGAGCAGTACTTC. It codes for CASSQGTARYEQYF. The chain recombines TRBV5-1 with TRBJ2-7; 7 bases map to TRBD1. Germline CDR1 is SGHRS and CDR2 is YFSETQ. The V and J ends lost 4 bases and 3 bases, in that order; junction bases with no gene match: 7. This CDR3 is 14 amino acids long.

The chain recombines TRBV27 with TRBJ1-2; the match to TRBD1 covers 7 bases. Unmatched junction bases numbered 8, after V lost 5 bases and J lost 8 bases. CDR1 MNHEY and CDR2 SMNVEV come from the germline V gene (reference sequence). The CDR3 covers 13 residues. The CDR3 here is CASSLSGTVGYTF. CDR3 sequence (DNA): TGTGCCAGCAGTCTTTCCGGGACAGTCGGCTACACCTTC.

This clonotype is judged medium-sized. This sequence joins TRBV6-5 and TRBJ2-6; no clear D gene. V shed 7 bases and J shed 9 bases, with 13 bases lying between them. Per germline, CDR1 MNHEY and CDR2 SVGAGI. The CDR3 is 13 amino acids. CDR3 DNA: TGTGCCAGCACGCCCTCCACGAGCAACGTCCTGACTTTC. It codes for CASTPSTSNVLTF.

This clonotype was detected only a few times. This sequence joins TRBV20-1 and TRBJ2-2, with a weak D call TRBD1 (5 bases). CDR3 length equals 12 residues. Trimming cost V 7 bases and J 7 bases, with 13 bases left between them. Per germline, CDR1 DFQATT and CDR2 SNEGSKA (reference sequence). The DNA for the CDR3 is TGCAGTGTTGCGCCGGACATCGGGGAGCTGTTTTTT. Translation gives CSVAPDIGELFF.

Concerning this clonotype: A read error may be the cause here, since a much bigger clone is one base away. CDR3 DNA sequence: TGTGCCAGCACAGAGGCCGGGGTGGGCTACAATGAGCAGTACTTC. It codes for CASTEAGVGYNEQYF. The V and J genes are TRBV5-4 and TRBJ2-5; possibly TRBD2 for D (5 bases). This CDR3 region has 15 residues. Germline CDR1 and CDR2: SGHNT and YYREEE (reference sequence). Trimming took off 6 bases at V and 11 bases at J, with 26 bases between the two ends.

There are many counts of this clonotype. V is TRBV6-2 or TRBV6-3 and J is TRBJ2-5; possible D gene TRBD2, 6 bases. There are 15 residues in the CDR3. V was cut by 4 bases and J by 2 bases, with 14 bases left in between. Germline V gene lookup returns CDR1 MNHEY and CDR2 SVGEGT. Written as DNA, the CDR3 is TGTGCCAGCAGTTCCCGGGGAGGCGAACAAGAGACCCAGTACTTC. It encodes CASSSRGGEQETQYF.

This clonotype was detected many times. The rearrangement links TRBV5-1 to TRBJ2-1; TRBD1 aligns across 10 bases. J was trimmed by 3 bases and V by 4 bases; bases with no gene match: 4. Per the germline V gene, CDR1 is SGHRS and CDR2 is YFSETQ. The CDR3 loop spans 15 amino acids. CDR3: CASSPGQGNYNEQFF. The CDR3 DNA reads TGCGCCAGCAGCCCGGGACAGGGGAACTACAATGAGCAGTTCTTC.

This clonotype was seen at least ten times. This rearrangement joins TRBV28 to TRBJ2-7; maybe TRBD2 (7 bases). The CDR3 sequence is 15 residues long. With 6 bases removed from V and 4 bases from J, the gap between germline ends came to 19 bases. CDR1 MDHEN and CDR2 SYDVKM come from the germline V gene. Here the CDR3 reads CASRVADGGRYEQYF. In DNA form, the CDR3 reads TGTGCCAGCAGAGTGGCGGACGGGGGGCGATACGAGCAGTACTTC. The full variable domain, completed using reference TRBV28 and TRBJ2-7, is DVKVTQSSRYLVKRTGEKVFLECVQDMDHENMFWYRQDPGLGLRLIYFSYDVKMKEKGDIPEGYSVSREKKERFSLILESASTNQTSMYLCASRVADGGRYEQYFGPGTRLTVT.

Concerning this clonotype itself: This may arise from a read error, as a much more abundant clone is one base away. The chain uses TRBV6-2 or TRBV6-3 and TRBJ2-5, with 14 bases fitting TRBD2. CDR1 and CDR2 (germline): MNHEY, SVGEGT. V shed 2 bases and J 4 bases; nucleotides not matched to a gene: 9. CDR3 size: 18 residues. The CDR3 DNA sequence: TGTGCCAGCAGTTACGTTTTCAGACTAGCGGGGGGGCGAGAGACCCAGTACTTC. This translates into CASSYVFRLAGGRETQYF.

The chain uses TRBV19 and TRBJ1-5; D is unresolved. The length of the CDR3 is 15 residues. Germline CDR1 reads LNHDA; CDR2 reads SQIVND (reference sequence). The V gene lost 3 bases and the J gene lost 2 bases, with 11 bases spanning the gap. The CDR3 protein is CASSMKWWGNQPQHF. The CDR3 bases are TGTGCCAGTAGTATGAAGTGGTGGGGCAATCAGCCCCAGCATTTT.

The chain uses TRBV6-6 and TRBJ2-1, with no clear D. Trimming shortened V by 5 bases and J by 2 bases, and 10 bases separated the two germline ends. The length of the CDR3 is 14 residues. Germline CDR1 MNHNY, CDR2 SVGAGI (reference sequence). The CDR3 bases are TGTGCCAGCAGTAAGGGCAGAACCTACAATGAGCAGTTCTTC. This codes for CASSKGRTYNEQFF.

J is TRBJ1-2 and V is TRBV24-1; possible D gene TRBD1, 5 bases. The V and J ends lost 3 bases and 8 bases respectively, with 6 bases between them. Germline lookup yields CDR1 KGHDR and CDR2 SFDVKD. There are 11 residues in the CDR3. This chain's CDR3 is CATSDRGGYTF. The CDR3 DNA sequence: TGTGCCACCAGTGATAGGGGCGGCTACACCTTC.

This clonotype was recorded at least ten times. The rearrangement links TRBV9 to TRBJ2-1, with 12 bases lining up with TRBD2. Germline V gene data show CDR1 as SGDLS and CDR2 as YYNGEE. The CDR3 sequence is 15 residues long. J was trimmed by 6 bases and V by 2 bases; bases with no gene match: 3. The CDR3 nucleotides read TGTGCCAGCAGCGTGGGACTAGCGGGTGGCAATGAGCAGTTCTTC. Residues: CASSVGLAGGNEQFF. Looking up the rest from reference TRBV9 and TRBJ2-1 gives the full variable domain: DSGVTQTPKHLITATGQRVTLRCSPRSGDLSVYWYQQSLDQGLQFLIQYYNGEERAKGNILERFSAQQFPDLHSELNLSSLELGDSALYFCASSVGLAGGNEQFFGPGTRLTVL.